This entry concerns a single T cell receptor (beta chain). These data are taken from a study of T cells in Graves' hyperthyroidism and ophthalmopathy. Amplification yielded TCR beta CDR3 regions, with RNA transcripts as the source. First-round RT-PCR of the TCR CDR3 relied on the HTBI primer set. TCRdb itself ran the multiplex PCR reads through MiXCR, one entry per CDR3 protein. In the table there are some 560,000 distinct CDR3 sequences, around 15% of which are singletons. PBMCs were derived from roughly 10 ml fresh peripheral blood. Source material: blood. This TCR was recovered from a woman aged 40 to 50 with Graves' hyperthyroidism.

Written as DNA, the CDR3 is TGCGCCAGCAGCCCGTCGGTGGGCGACAGGGACAATCAGCCCCAGCATTTT. Its translation is CASSPSVGDRDNQPQHF. The V and J genes are TRBV10-2 and TRBJ1-5, with 7 positions matching TRBD1. The V gene end was trimmed by 6 bases and the J gene end by 3 bases; junction bases not matched to a gene: 14. This CDR3 spans 17 amino acids. Germline CDR1 is WSHSY and CDR2 is SAAADI.